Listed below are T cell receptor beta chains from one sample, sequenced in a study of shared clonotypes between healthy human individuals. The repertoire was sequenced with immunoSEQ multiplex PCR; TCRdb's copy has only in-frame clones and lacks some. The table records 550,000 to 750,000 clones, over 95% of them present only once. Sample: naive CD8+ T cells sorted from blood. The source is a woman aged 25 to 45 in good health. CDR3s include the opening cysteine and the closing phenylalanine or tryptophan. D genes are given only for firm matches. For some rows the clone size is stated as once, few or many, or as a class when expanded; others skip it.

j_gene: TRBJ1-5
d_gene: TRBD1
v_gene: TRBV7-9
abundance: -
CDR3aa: CASSPQGAGSQPQHF
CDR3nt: TGTGCCAGCAGCCCTCAGGGGGCAGGAAGCCAGCCCCAGCATTTT

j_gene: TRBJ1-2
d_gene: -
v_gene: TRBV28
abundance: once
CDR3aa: CASSLRALVEGYTF
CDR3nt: TGTGCCAGCAGTCTCCGGGCCCTAGTTGAGGGCTACACCTTC

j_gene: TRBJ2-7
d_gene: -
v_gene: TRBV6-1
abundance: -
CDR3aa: CASSEFSTSSYEQYF
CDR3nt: TGTGCCAGCAGTGAATTTTCGACGAGCTCCTACGAGCAGTACTTC

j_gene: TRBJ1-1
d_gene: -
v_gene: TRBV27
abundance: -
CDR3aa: CASSPGHITEAFF
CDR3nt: TGTGCCAGCAGTCCGGGTCATATCACTGAAGCTTTCTTT

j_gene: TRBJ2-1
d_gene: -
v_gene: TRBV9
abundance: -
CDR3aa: CASSPIRSSYNEQFF
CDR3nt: TGTGCCAGCAGCCCCATCCGGAGCTCCTACAATGAGCAGTTCTTC

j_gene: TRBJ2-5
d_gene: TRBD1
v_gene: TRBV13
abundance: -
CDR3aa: CASRVTGGFETQYF
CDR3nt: TGTGCCAGCAGGGTGACAGGGGGTTTTGAGACCCAGTACTTC

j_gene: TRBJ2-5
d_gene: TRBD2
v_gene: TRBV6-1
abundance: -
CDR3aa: CASSDTSGLETQYF
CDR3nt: TGTGCCAGCAGTGATACTAGCGGGTTAGAGACCCAGTACTTC

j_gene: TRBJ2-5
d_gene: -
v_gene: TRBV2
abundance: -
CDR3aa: CAGSEAPGEYETQYF
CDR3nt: TGTGCCGGCAGTGAAGCCCCGGGAGAGTATGAGACCCAGTACTTC

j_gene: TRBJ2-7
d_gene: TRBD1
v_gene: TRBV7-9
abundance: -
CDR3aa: CASSFTGGYEQYF
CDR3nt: TGTGCCAGCAGCTTTACAGGGGGCTACGAGCAGTACTTC

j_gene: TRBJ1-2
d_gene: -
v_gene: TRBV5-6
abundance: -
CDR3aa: CASRNVGQGSGYTF
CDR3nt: TGTGCCAGCAGAAACGTTGGGCAGGGAAGTGGCTACACCTTC

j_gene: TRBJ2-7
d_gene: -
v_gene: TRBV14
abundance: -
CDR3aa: CASSYLKQGEEQYF
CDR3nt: TGTGCCAGCAGCTACCTCAAACAGGGAGAGGAGCAGTACTTC